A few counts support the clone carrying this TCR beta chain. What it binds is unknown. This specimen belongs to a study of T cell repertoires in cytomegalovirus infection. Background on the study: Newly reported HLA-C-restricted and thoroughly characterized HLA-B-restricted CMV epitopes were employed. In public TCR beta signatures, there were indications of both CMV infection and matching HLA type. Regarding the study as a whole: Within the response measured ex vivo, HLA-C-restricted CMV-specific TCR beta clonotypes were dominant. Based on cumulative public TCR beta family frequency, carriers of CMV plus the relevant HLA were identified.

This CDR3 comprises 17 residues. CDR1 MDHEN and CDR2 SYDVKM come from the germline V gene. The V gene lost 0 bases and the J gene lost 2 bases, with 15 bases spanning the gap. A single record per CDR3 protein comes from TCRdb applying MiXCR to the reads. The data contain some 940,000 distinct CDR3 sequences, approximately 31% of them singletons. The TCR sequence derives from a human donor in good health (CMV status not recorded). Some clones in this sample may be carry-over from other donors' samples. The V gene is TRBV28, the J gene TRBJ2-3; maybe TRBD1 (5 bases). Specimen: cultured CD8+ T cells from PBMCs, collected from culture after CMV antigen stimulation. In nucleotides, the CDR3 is TGTGCCAGCAGTTTATGGACAGAGCCAATCCCCACAGATACGCAGTATTTT. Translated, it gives CASSLWTEPIPTDTQYF.